The 14 T cell receptor beta chains reported below all come from one sample, sequenced in a study of metastatic and nonmetastatic thyroid tumors. Thyroid surgery took place with no prior treatment in any patient. TCRdb re-analyzed the PCR reads using MiXCR. The data hold roughly 40,000 clones, with 9.5% to 13% observed a single time. Sequencing was carried out using blood. These receptor sequences come from a male donor with papillary thyroid cancer or a benign thyroid nodule (not recorded which). Some clones in this sample may be carry-over from other donors' samples.

This clone was detected many times. The rearrangement uses TRBV9 and TRBJ2-3; D gene ambiguous. Germline assignment: CDR1 SGDLS and CDR2 YYNGEE. The CDR3 extends over 14 amino acids. V lost 2 bases, J lost 0 bases, and 7 bases lay in between. CDR3 nucleotides: TGTGCCAGCAGCGTTTCCGGAAGCACAGATACGCAGTATTTT. Its protein product is CASSVSGSTDTQYF.

This chain links TRBV4-1 with TRBJ1-1; D remains ambiguous. The CDR3 is 16 residues long. V dropped 3 bases and J dropped 0 bases, with 14 bases sitting between them. The germline CDR1 and CDR2 sequences are MGHRA and YSYEKL. CDR3 sequence: CASSHRTRDMNTEAFF. The CDR3 DNA follows: TGCGCCAGCAGCCACCGGACGAGGGATATGAACACTGAAGCTTTCTTT.

This clone was found many times. The chain combines TRBV5-1 with TRBJ1-5; D is unresolved. Trimming shortened V by 0 bases and J by 5 bases, and 9 bases separated the two germline ends. From germline, CDR1 is SGHRS and CDR2 YFSETQ. CDR3 length equals 14 residues. The chain's CDR3 is CASSLEGGDQPQHF. CDR3 DNA: TGCGCCAGCAGCTTGGAGGGCGGGGATCAGCCCCAGCATTTT.

This clone was detected many times. Distinct nucleotide sequences in the sample also encode this CDR3. This sequence joins TRBV20-1 and TRBJ2-5; no clear D. The CDR3 consists of 14 residues. Germline V gene lookup returns CDR1 DFQATT and CDR2 SNEGSKA (reference sequence). V gave up 3 bases and J gave up 2 bases, with 13 bases separating them. The CDR3 DNA reads TGCAGTGCTAGGGGATACACAGAGCAAGAGACCCAGTACTTC. It is translated as CSARGYTEQETQYF.

This clone was detected ten times or more. V usage is TRBV28 and J usage is TRBJ1-5; a possible D gene is TRBD1 (6 bases). Trimming stripped 6 bases from V and 3 bases from J, with 12 bases between. The CDR3 covers 14 residues. Germline lookup yields CDR1 MDHEN and CDR2 SYDVKM. The CDR3 nucleotides read TGTGCCAGCAGGCCTACAGGGCTCAATCAGCCCCAGCATTTT. It is translated as CASRPTGLNQPQHF.

In this sample, this clone turned up a few times. A read error is possible here, since a much larger clone lies one base away. The chain uses TRBV7-8 and TRBJ1-1; D is unclear. Germline V gene lookup returns CDR1 SGHVS and CDR2 FQNEAQ. V lost 5 bases and J 1 base, leaving 11 bases between the germline ends. The CDR3 loop spans 14 amino acids. The CDR3 DNA follows: TGTGCCAGCAGCGTCTCCGGGCCGAACACTGAAGCTTTCTTT. Its protein is CASSVSGPNTEAFF. The variable domain in full, completed from reference TRBV7-8 and TRBJ1-1, reads GAGVSQSPRYKVAKRGQDVALRCDPISGHVSLFWYQQALGQGPEFLTYFQNEAQLDKSGLPSDRFFAERPEGSVSTLKIQRTQQEDSAVYLCASSVSGPNTEAFFGQGTRLTVV.

Remarks on this clone: Being one base from a much bigger clone, this may be a read error. The chain carries TRBV20-1 and TRBJ2-4, with 8 bases identical to TRBD1. Germline-derived CDR1 and CDR2 are DFQATT and SNEGSKA (reference sequence). CDR3 length equals 14 residues. The CDR3, as DNA: TGCAGTGCTAGAGCCCCGGACAGGGTGAACATTCAGTGCTTC. Amino acid sequence: CSARAPDRVNIQCF.

This clone was recorded at least ten times. The chain combines TRBV19 with TRBJ2-3, with unresolved D. V was trimmed by 3 bases and J by 5 bases, leaving 3 bases between them. The CDR3 is 11 residues long. From germline, CDR1 is LNHDA and CDR2 SQIVND (reference sequence). The CDR3 protein is CASSMRDTQYF. CDR3 sequence (DNA): TGTGCCAGTAGTATGAGAGATACGCAGTATTTT.

This clone was seen at least ten times. This chain links TRBV10-3 with TRBJ2-3; the match to TRBD1 covers 8 bases. The CDR3 totals 15 residues. The J segment lost 2 bases and the V segment lost 3 bases, leaving 4 bases of the junction unmatched. CDR1 and CDR2 from the germline V gene are ENHRY and SYGVKD. This CDR3 is CAISEGTGHTDTQYF. DNA for the CDR3: TGTGCCATCAGTGAAGGGACAGGTCACACAGATACGCAGTATTTT.

A remark on this clone: Sequence at one end of the junction differs from germline and may be a read error. The V gene is TRBV9, the J gene TRBJ2-5, with 8 bases identical to TRBD1. Germline values: CDR1 SGDLS, CDR2 YYNGEE. CDR3 length equals 16 residues. The CDR3, as DNA: TGTGCCAACAGCGTTGGGGAGACAGGGGACCAAGAGACCCAGTACTTC. It yields the protein CANSVGETGDQETQYF. Combining the CDR3 with reference TRBV9 and TRBJ2-5 gives the whole variable domain DSGVTQTPKHLITATGQRVTLRCSPRSGDLSVYWYQQSLDQGLQFLIQYYNGEERAKGNILERFSAQQFPDLHSELNLSSLELGDSALYFCANSVGETGDQETQYFGPGTRLLVL.

In this sample, this clone turned up many times. The chain couples TRBV7-7 to TRBJ2-3, with 8 bases aligning to TRBD2. Per the germline V gene, CDR1 is SSHAT and CDR2 is FNYEAQ (reference sequence). Trimming took 2 bases from V and 5 from J; bases not matched to a gene: 9. The CDR3 totals 16 residues. In nucleotides, the CDR3 is TGTGCCAGCAGCTTAAACGGGAGGGCCTCGGTAGATACGCAGTATTTT. It encodes CASSLNGRASVDTQYF.

Many counts were recorded for this clone. The V call is TRBV28, the J call TRBJ2-5; maybe TRBD1 (8 bases). Germline V CDR1 and CDR2: MDHEN, SYDVKM. This CDR3 spans 15 amino acids. Deletions cut 4 bases from V and 5 bases from J, with 17 bases between. CDR3: CASSSPLQGGETQYF. The CDR3 bases are TGTGCCAGCAGTTCTCCTCTACAGGGGGGGGAGACCCAGTACTTC.

This clone has a count of ten or more. The chain is built from TRBV6-2 or TRBV6-3 and TRBJ2-5; TRBD2 agrees at 13 bases. This CDR3 is built from 14 residues. Trimming removed 6 bases from V and 6 bases from J; junction bases left unmatched: 4. The germline CDR1 and CDR2 sequences are MNHEY and SVGEGT. The CDR3 is CASRPTSGRKTQYF. DNA of the CDR3: TGTGCCAGCAGGCCGACTAGCGGGAGGAAGACCCAGTACTTC.

The table lists this clone with many counts. V is TRBV30 and J is TRBJ2-5; D uncertain. The CDR3 extends over 11 amino acids. V was shortened by 2 bases and J by 2 bases, with 3 bases between the two germline ends. Germline V gene sequence: CDR1 GTSNPN, CDR2 SVGIG (reference sequence). DNA for the CDR3: TGTGCCTGGAGTCTACAAGAGACCCAGTACTTC. Translation gives CAWSLQETQYF.